This T cell receptor beta chain was documented in a study of T cells in Graves' hyperthyroidism and ophthalmopathy. What was amplified from RNA transcripts were TCR beta CDR3 regions. The HTBI set primed first-round TCR CDR3 RT-PCR. TCRdb analysed the multiplex PCR reads with MiXCR anew, one entry per CDR3 protein. The profile shows roughly 500,000 distinct CDR3 sequences, 46% of them singletons. In the case of this clonotype: Its matching antigen is unknown.

General study results and limits: Most thyroid clonotypes with frequency above 0.001 were detected in blood. From stable hyperthyroidism, ophthalmopathy was separated by a 13 V-J model.

Any patient presenting with uncontrolled infection, other autoimmune disease, pregnancy or lactation was left out. The J segment lost 4 bases and the V segment lost 0 bases, leaving 5 bases of the junction unmatched. This CDR3 has 16 residues. Germline CDR1 and CDR2: SGHDN and FVKESK. The material sequenced was peripheral blood or thyroid tissue (not recorded which). The chain has TRBV14 and TRBJ2-7; 11 bases fit TRBD1. This TCR came from an adult woman with Graves' disease, either hyperthyroidism or ophthalmopathy (not recorded which). CDR3 in amino acids: CASSQDRGTGGYEQYF. The CDR3 DNA reads TGTGCCAGCAGCCAAGATCGCGGGACAGGGGGGTACGAGCAGTACTTC.